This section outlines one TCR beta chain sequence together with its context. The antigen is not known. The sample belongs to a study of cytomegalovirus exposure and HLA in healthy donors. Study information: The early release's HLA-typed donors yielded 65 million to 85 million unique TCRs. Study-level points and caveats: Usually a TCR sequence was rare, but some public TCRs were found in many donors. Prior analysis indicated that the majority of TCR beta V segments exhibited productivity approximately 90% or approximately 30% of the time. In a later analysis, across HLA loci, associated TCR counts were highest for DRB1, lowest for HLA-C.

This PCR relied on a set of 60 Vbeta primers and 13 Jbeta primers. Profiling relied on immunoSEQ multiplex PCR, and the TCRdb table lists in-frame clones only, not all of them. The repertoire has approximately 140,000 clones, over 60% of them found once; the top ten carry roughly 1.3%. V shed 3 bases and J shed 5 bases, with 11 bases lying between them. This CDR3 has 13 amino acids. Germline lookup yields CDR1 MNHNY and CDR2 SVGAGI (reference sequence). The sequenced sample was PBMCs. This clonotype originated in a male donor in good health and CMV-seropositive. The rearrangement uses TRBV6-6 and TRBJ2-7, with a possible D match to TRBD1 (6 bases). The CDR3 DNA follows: TGTGCCAGCAGTTATTTGGGGGCCCACGAGCAGTACTTC. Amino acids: CASSYLGAHEQYF.